These 19 T cell receptor beta chains share one sample of origin, sequenced in a study of post-analysis software for immune sequencing data. General study points: Among four to six TRBV segments more frequent in patients than controls were TRBV5-6, TRBV5-1 and TRBV20-1.

Their specific antigens are unknown. Each TCR beta cDNA library carried unique molecular identifiers. Each CDR3 protein gets one entry after TCRdb re-called the PCR reads with MiXCR. In the table there are 250,000 to 300,000 distinct CDR3 sequences, 35% to 40% of which are singletons. Specimen: blood. All receptors come from a girl aged 5 to 17 with multiple sclerosis.

This clonotype was detected ten times or more. This chain uses TRBV6-2 or TRBV6-3 with TRBJ2-4, with D unclear. The CDR3 consists of 17 residues. Looked up from germline, CDR1 is MNHEY and CDR2 is SVGEGT. The V gene lost 0 bases and the J gene lost 0 bases, with 12 bases spanning the gap. Here the CDR3 reads CASSYSTTALAKNIQYF. The CDR3, as DNA: TGTGCCAGCAGTTACTCGACCACAGCTCTAGCCAAAAACATTCAGTACTTC.

The chain joins TRBV30 to TRBJ2-3; no clear D. Germline lookup yields CDR1 GTSNPN and CDR2 SVGIG (reference sequence). The CDR3 totals 13 residues. V was clipped by 3 bases and J by 3 bases, with 10 bases between them. CDR3 sequence: CAWSVGSTDTQYF. The DNA of the CDR3 is TGTGCCTGGAGCGTCGGATCGACAGATACGCAGTATTTT.

The chain carries TRBV24-1 and TRBJ2-5; 10 nucleotides align to TRBD2. The CDR3 contains 16 residues. CDR1 and CDR2 from the germline V gene are KGHDR and SFDVKD. The trim removed 1 base at V and 11 bases at J, leaving 12 bases unmatched. CDR3 sequence: CATSDFPSSGSHEQYF. CDR3 in DNA: TGTGCCACCAGTGATTTCCCATCTAGCGGGAGTCATGAGCAGTACTTC.

This clonotype has at least ten counts. The chain couples TRBV5-6 to TRBJ1-4; no reliable D call. V was trimmed by 6 bases and J by 11 bases, leaving 17 bases between them. In germline, CDR1 is SGHDT, CDR2 YYEEEE. The CDR3 runs to 13 residues. This CDR3 reads CASTFTEELKLFF. The CDR3 region has the DNA TGTGCCAGCACCTTCACGGAGGAATTGAAACTGTTTTTT.

This clonotype was seen a handful of times. The chain couples TRBV20-1 to TRBJ1-1; D is undetermined. Looked up from germline, CDR1 is DFQATT and CDR2 is SNEGSKA (reference sequence). With 3 bases removed from V and 2 bases from J, the gap between germline ends came to 7 bases. This CDR3 contains 12 residues. CDR3 sequence (DNA): TGCAGTGCTAGTGACGGAAACACTGAAGCTTTCTTT. Its protein product is CSASDGNTEAFF.

In regard to this clonotype: It may be a read error: a sequence one base away is much more abundant. This chain joins TRBV4-2 and TRBJ2-5; D possibly matches TRBD1 or TRBD2 (6 bases each). The CDR3 totals 19 residues. The V gene lost 0 bases and the J gene lost 4 bases, with 24 bases spanning the gap. CDR1 and CDR2 from the germline V gene are LGHNA and YNFKEQ. The CDR3 nucleotides read TGTGCCAGCAGCCAAGATCATCTGGGGGGCATTAGTGTAGGAGAGACCCAGTACTTC. This encodes CASSQDHLGGISVGETQYF.

This clonotype was seen ten or more times. J is TRBJ2-5 and V is TRBV20-1, with 7 bases identical to TRBD2. CDR3 length equals 13 residues. Germline V gene data show CDR1 as DFQATT and CDR2 as SNEGSKA (reference sequence). V trimming: 3 bases; J trimming: 2 bases; junction bases outside the gene matches: 3. The CDR3 DNA sequence: TGCAGTGCTAGGGCTAGCGGTCAAGAGACCCAGTACTTC. Translation gives CSARASGQETQYF.

V gene TRBV20-1 combines with J gene TRBJ2-1, with D perhaps matching TRBD1 (5 bases). Germline V gives CDR1 DFQATT, CDR2 SNEGSKA (reference sequence). Trimming pared 6 bases from V and 4 bases from J, leaving 22 bases between. CDR3 size: 16 residues. The CDR3: CSAPPPGREGYNEQFF. CDR3 coding DNA: TGCAGTGCCCCTCCCCCCGGCAGGGAAGGTTACAATGAGCAGTTCTTC.

The V and J genes are TRBV7-8 and TRBJ2-1; TRBD2 might be the D (5 bases). The DNA matches TRBJ2-7 better at its end, which makes the J call doubtful. The V gene's germline CDR1 is SGHVS and CDR2 FQNEAQ. The CDR3 loop spans 15 amino acids. As DNA, the CDR3 is TGTGCCAGCAGCTTAGCGGGAGAGACCTACAATGAGCAGTACTTC. Translating it yields CASSLAGETYNEQYF.

This clonotype occurred many times. V is TRBV27 and J is TRBJ2-7; D is perhaps TRBD1 or TRBD2 (5 bases each). This CDR3 spans 13 amino acids. Germline CDR1 MNHEY, CDR2 SMNVEV (reference sequence). Deletions cut 6 bases from V and 6 bases from J, with 15 bases between. CDR3 sequence reads: CASSPARGGEQYF. DNA for the CDR3: TGTGCCAGCAGCCCCGCCCGGGGCGGCGAGCAGTACTTC.

This clonotype was found many times. The chain is built from TRBV7-2 and TRBJ2-3; the match to TRBD2 covers 7 bases. The germline gives CDR1 SGHTA, CDR2 FQGNSA. The CDR3 totals 15 residues. With 1 base clipped from V and 10 bases from J, the junction kept 11 bases outside the gene matches. CDR3 in amino acids: CASSLVREAGRAQYF. DNA of the CDR3: TGTGCCAGCAGCTTAGTACGGGAGGCGGGGCGCGCGCAGTATTTT.

For this clonotype: A read error may explain this, as a much larger clone is one base away. V and J are TRBV6-1 and TRBJ1-1, with a possible D match to TRBD1 (6 bases). With 3 bases removed from V and 6 bases from J, the gap between germline ends came to 14 bases. The CDR3 extends over 14 amino acids. Germline V gives CDR1 MNHNS, CDR2 SASEGT. This CDR3 reads CASSDMGGNAEAFF. In DNA, the CDR3 is TGTGCCAGCAGTGATATGGGGGGCAACGCTGAAGCTTTCTTT.

The sample holds many counts of this clonotype. V is TRBV3-1 and J is TRBJ2-1, with TRBD2 matching over 11 bases. V lost 3 bases and J lost 9; bases outside the gene matches: 4. Germline CDR1 reads LGHDT; CDR2 reads YNNKEL (reference sequence). The CDR3 loop spans 14 amino acids. CDR3 sequence (DNA): TGTGCCAGCAGCCAGAGCGGGACTAGCGGTGAGCAGTTCTTC. This sequence encodes CASSQSGTSGEQFF.

This clonotype was found many times. The genes are TRBV14 and TRBJ1-6; D gene uncertain. Trimming removed 1 base at V and 4 bases at J, with 5 bases between. The CDR3 sequence is 14 residues long. CDR1 and CDR2 (germline): SGHDN, FVKESK. Written as DNA, the CDR3 is TGTGCCAGCAGCCAAGCAGGATATAATTCACCCCTCCACTTT. Translated, it gives CASSQAGYNSPLHF.

This chain connects TRBV28 to TRBJ2-5, with D possibly being TRBD1 (6 bases). The germline CDR1 and CDR2 sequences are MDHEN and SYDVKM. Trimming left V 6 bases short and J 3 bases short, with 11 bases between. The CDR3 extends over 13 amino acids. CDR3 bases: TGTGCCAGCAGCTGGGACACAAAAGAGACCCAGTACTTC. This codes for CASSWDTKETQYF.

This clonotype was detected only a few times. A much larger clone lies a single base off, so this may be a read error. The CDR3 sequence: CASSGPGLTGGGTDTQYF. The DNA of the CDR3 is TGTGCCAGCAGTGGCCCGGGACTAACGGGAGGGGGCACAGATACGCAGTATTTT. This chain joins TRBV25-1 and TRBJ2-3, with TRBD2 identical over 8 bases. V lost 4 bases and J lost 1; bases outside the gene matches: 13. Germline loops: CDR1 MGHDK, CDR2 SYGVNS. There are 18 residues in the CDR3.

This clonotype was seen at least ten times. The chain carries TRBV20-1 and TRBJ1-5; D perhaps matches TRBD1 (5 bases). The V end was cut by 1 base, the J end by 3 bases, with 10 bases between. CDR1 and CDR2 (germline): DFQATT, SNEGSKA (reference sequence). This CDR3 has 14 residues. CDR3 sequence (DNA): TGCAGTGCTAGAGGCGGGGGTGTCAATCAGCCCCAGCATTTT. Protein product: CSARGGGVNQPQHF.

This clonotype was observed many times. The chain recombines TRBV12-3 or TRBV12-4 with TRBJ1-1; D not certain. This CDR3 is 13 amino acids long. V was pared by 0 bases and J by 1 base, with 3 bases between. The CDR3 DNA reads as TGTGCCAGCAGTTTAGCGCGGAACACTGAAGCTTTCTTT. Its protein is CASSLARNTEAFF.

This chain joins TRBV20-1 and TRBJ1-4; D not certain. The CDR3 spans 14 residues. Germline V gives CDR1 DFQATT, CDR2 SNEGSKA (reference sequence). Trimming shortened V by 3 bases and J by 8 bases, and 16 bases separated the two germline ends. The CDR3 DNA follows: TGCAGTGCTAGGGCCCTTGGCGGAGACGAAAAACTGTTTTTT. This sequence encodes CSARALGGDEKLFF.